The clone carrying this T cell receptor beta chain occurred many times. Researchers generated TCR beta cDNA from approximately 450 ng of total RNA, relying on a constant-region primer. A slightly modified ARM-PCR protocol with three nested multiplex PCR rounds produced these TCR beta libraries. Each of the first two PCR rounds ran 9 to 11 cycles with TRBV1-TRBV30 forward and C-beta reverse primers. One entry per CDR3 protein results from TCRdb running MiXCR on the multiplex PCR reads. The table records 330,000 or so distinct CDR3 sequences, less than 70% of them present only once. This record belongs to a study of tumor-infiltrating lymphocytes in primary liver carcinoma. This CDR3 has 15 amino acids. Germline CDR1 and CDR2: MNHNY and SVGAGI (reference sequence). Trimming took off 2 bases at V and 2 bases at J, with 12 bases between the two ends. Blood RNA came from unsorted whole blood; germline DNA was also extracted. Collection of about 3.6 milliliters of peripheral blood took place before surgery.

The chain employs TRBV6-6 and TRBJ1-1; the D gene is possibly TRBD1 (6 bases). Sequenced material: peripheral blood. This TCR came from a man aged 35-49 years with primary liver carcinoma and hepatitis B virus infection. The CDR3 reads CASSYGTRRNTEAFF. CDR3 nucleotide sequence: TGTGCCAGCAGTTACGGGACACGGAGAAACACTGAAGCTTTCTTT.